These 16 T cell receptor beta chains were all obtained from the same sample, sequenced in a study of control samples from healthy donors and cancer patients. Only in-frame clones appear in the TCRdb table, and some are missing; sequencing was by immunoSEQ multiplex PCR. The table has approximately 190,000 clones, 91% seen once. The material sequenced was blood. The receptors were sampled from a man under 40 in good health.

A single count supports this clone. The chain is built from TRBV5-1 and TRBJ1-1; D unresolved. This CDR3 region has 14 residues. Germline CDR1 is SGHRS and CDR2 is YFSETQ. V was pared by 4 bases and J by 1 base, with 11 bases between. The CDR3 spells CASSIIGGNTEAFF. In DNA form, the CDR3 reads TGCGCCAGCAGCATCATCGGCGGGAACACTGAAGCTTTCTTT. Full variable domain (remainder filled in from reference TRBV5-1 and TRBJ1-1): KAGVTQTPRYLIKTRGQQVTLSCSPISGHRSVSWYQQTPGQGLQFLFEYFSETQRNKGNFPGRFSGRQFSNSRSEMNVSTLELGDSALYLCASSIIGGNTEAFFGQGTRLTVV.

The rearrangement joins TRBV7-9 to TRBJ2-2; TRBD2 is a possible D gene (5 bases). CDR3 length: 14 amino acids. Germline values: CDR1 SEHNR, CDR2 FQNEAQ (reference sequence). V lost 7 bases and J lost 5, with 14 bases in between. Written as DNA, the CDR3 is TGTGCCAGCACCCCGCCCCCGGGAACCGGGGAGCTGTTTTTT. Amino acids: CASTPPPGTGELFF.

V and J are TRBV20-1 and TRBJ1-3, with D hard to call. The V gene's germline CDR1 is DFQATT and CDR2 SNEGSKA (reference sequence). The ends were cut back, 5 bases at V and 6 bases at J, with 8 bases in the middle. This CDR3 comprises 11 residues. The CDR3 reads CSASYLNTIYF. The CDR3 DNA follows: TGCAGTGCTTCCTACCTAAACACCATATATTTT.

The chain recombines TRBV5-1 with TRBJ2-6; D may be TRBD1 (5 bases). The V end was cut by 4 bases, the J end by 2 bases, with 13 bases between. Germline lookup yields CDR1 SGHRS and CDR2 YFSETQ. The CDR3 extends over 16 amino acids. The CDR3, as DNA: TGCGCCAGCAGCGCACTACCCAGGGCTGGGGCCAACGTCCTGACTTTC. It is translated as CASSALPRAGANVLTF.

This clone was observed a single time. In DNA, the CDR3 is TGCGCCAGCAGCCATGTCGGACAGGGGTCATCTGGCTACACCTTC. This codes for CASSHVGQGSSGYTF. The chain employs TRBV4-1 and TRBJ1-2; 9 nucleotides match TRBD1. The V gene end was trimmed by 3 bases and the J gene end by 7 bases; junction bases not matched to a gene: 9. Germline V gives CDR1 MGHRA, CDR2 YSYEKL. CDR3 length equals 15 residues.

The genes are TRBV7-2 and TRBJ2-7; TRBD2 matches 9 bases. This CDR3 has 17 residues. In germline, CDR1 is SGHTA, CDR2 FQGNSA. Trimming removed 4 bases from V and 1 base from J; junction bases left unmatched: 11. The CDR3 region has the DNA TGTGCCAGCAGCTATCAATTTAGCGGGGGCGTTTCCTACGAGCAGTACTTC. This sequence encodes CASSYQFSGGVSYEQYF.

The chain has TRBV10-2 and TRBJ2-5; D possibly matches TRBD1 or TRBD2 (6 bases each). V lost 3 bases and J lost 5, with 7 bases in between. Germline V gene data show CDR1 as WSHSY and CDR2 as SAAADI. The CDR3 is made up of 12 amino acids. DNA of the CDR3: TGCGCCAGCAGTGAAGGGGGGGAGACCCAGTACTTC. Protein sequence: CASSEGGETQYF.

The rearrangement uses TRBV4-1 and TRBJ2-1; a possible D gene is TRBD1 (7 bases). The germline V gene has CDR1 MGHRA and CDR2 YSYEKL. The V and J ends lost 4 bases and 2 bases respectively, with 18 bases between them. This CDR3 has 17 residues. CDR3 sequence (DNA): TGCGCCAGCAGCCCCGGGCGGGCGGGACAGACCTACAATGAGCAGTTCTTC. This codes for CASSPGRAGQTYNEQFF.

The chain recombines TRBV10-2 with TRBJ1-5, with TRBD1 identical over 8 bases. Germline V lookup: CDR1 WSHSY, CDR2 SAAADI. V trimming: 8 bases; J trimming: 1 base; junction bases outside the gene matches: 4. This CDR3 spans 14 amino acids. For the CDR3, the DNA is TGCGCCAGCCTAGGACAGGGAAGCAATCAGCCCCAGCATTTT. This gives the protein CASLGQGSNQPQHF.

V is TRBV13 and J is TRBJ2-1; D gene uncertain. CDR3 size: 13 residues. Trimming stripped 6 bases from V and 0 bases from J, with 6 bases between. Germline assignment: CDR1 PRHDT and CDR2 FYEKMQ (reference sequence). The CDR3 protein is CASRAPSYNEQFF. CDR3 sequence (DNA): TGTGCCAGCAGGGCCCCCTCCTACAATGAGCAGTTCTTC. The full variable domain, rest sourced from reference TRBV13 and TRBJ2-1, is AAGVIQSPRHLIKEKRETATLKCYPIPRHDTVYWYQQGPGQDPQFLISFYEKMQSDKGSIPDRFSAQQFSDYHSELNMSSLELGDSALYFCASRAPSYNEQFFGPGTRLTVL.

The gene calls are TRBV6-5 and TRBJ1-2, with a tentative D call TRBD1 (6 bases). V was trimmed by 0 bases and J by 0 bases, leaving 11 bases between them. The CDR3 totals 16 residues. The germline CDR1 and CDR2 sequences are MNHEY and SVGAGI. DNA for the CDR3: TGTGCCAGCAGTTACTCGAGGGGGGAGGCTAACTATGGCTACACCTTC. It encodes CASSYSRGEANYGYTF.

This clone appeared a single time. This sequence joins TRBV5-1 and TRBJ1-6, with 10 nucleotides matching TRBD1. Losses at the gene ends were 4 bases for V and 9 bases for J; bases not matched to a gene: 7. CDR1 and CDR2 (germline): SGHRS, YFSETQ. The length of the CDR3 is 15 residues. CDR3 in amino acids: CASSNQGQGVSPLHF. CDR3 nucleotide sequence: TGCGCCAGCAGCAACCAAGGACAGGGGGTTTCACCCCTCCACTTT.

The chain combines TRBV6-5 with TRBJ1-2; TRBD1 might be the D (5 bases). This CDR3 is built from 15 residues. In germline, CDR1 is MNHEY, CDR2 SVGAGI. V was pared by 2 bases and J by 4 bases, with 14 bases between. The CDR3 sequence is CASSYVGGSSYGYTF. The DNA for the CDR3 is TGTGCCAGCAGTTACGTGGGGGGGTCGAGCTATGGCTACACCTTC.

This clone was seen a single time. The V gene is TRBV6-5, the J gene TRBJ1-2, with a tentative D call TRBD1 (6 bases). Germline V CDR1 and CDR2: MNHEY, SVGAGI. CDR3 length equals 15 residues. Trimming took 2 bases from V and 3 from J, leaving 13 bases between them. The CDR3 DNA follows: TGTGCCAGCAGTTACAGGGCAGGGGCTGACTATGGCTACACCTTC. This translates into CASSYRAGADYGYTF.

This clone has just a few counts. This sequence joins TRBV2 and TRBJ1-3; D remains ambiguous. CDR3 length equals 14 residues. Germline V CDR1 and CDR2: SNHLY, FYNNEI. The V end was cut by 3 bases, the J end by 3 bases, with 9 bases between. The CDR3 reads CASSEAAVGNTIYF. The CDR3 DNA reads TGTGCCAGCAGTGAGGCGGCAGTTGGAAACACCATATATTTT. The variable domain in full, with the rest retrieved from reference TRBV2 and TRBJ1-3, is EPEVTQTPSHQVTQMGQEVILRCVPISNHLYFYWYRQILGQKVEFLVSFYNNEISEKSEIFDDQFSVERPDGSNFTLKIRSTKLEDSAMYFCASSEAAVGNTIYFGEGSWLTVV.

CDR3 in DNA: TGTGCCAGCAGTTACCGAACAGGGGGGCTCTATGGCTACACCTTC. It encodes CASSYRTGGLYGYTF. The chain links TRBV6-5 to TRBJ1-2; 8 nucleotides agree with TRBD1. CDR1 and CDR2 (germline): MNHEY, SVGAGI. This CDR3 is 15 amino acids long. J gave up 4 bases and V 2 bases, and 6 bases lay outside the gene matches.